What follows are 20 T cell receptor beta chains derived from one specimen sequenced in a study of cytomegalovirus exposure and HLA in healthy donors. Amplification used 60 Vbeta primers and 13 Jbeta primers. Method: immunoSEQ multiplex PCR; TCRdb's copy keeps in-frame clones and lacks some. The repertoire holds 210,000 or so clones, about four fifths seen once, with roughly a tenth in the top ten. Material: PBMCs. These receptors were taken from a woman aged 45-65 years in good health and CMV-seropositive.

The rearrangement links TRBV7-3 to TRBJ2-1; possible D gene TRBD2, 6 bases. The CDR3 is 14 amino acids. Germline CDR1 SGHTA, CDR2 FQGTGA. Trimming removed 0 bases at V and 11 bases at J, with 14 bases between. This CDR3 is CASSLTATRGKQFF. The DNA of the CDR3 is TGTGCCAGCAGCTTAACTGCGACTAGGGGCAAGCAGTTCTTC.

The gene calls are TRBV28 and TRBJ1-3; D not resolved. Germline loops: CDR1 MDHEN, CDR2 SYDVKM. Between the trimmed V and J ends, which lost 1 base and 9 bases, there was a span of 4 bases. The CDR3 extends over 11 amino acids. The CDR3 bases are TGTGCCAGCAGTTTATATAGCACCATATATTTT. This translates into CASSLYSTIYF.

The chain has TRBV7-9 and TRBJ1-1, with D perhaps TRBD1 (5 bases). Trimming stripped 1 base from V and 3 bases from J, with 12 bases between. From germline, CDR1 is SEHNR and CDR2 FQNEAQ (reference sequence). The length of the CDR3 is 15 residues. This CDR3 is CASSLGRGRDTEAFF. CDR3 in DNA: TGTGCCAGCAGCTTAGGAAGGGGTAGAGACACTGAAGCTTTCTTT.

Of note for this clone: Other DNA sequences of this sample code for an identical CDR3. The rearrangement joins TRBV4-2 to TRBJ2-5, with D perhaps matching TRBD1 (7 bases). Trimming pared 1 base from V and 4 bases from J, leaving 10 bases between. The CDR3 extends over 14 amino acids. Germline CDR1 and CDR2: LGHNA and YNFKEQ. The CDR3 DNA reads as TGTGCCAGCAGCCAAGGACAGGGAGGAGAGACCCAGTACTTC. It is translated as CASSQGQGGETQYF.

Regarding this clone: The junction shows a germline mismatch at one end, possibly a read error. The chain is built from TRBV2 and TRBJ2-7, with 9 bases that match TRBD1. Germline V CDR1 and CDR2: SNHLY, FYNNEI. CDR3 length: 12 amino acids. This CDR3 is CAGGTGPYGQYF. Here the CDR3 DNA reads TGTGCCGGGGGGACAGGGCCCTACGGGCAGTACTTC.

This rearrangement joins TRBV19 to TRBJ1-2, with D possibly matching TRBD1 (6 bases). This CDR3 region has 14 residues. V lost 5 bases and J 5 bases, leaving 15 bases between the germline ends. Germline CDR1 is LNHDA and CDR2 is SQIVND (reference sequence). The CDR3 spells CASSRSGQPYGYTF. The CDR3 DNA sequence: TGTGCCAGTAGTCGTTCTGGACAGCCGTATGGCTACACCTTC.

The gene calls are TRBV5-1 and TRBJ2-5; D is possibly TRBD2 (5 bases). Trimming removed 0 bases from V and 5 bases from J, with 17 bases in between. The germline V gene has CDR1 SGHRS and CDR2 YFSETQ. The CDR3 has 16 amino acids. This CDR3 is CASSLEGRDLGETQYF. The CDR3 nucleotides are TGCGCCAGCAGCTTGGAAGGCCGGGATCTGGGGGAGACCCAGTACTTC. Full variable domain (outside the CDR3, taken from reference TRBV5-1 and TRBJ2-5): KAGVTQTPRYLIKTRGQQVTLSCSPISGHRSVSWYQQTPGQGLQFLFEYFSETQRNKGNFPGRFSGRQFSNSRSEMNVSTLELGDSALYLCASSLEGRDLGETQYFGPGTRLLVL.

This clone was seen just once. The V call is TRBV18, the J call TRBJ1-2; TRBD1 matches 8 bases. The CDR3 covers 14 residues. The J segment lost 4 bases and the V segment lost 5 bases, leaving 6 bases of the junction unmatched. Germline CDR1 is KGHSH and CDR2 is LQKENI. The CDR3 DNA sequence: TGTGCCAGCTCAAAAGGGACAGGCTCCTATGGCTACACCTTC. Protein product: CASSKGTGSYGYTF.

The rearrangement joins TRBV6-1 to TRBJ2-7, with 8 bases matching TRBD2. The CDR3 runs to 14 residues. The trim removed 8 bases at V and 4 bases at J, leaving 10 bases unmatched. Germline CDR1 and CDR2: MNHNS and SASEGT. In DNA, the CDR3 is TGTGCCAGCGGACTACGGGAGGGTGGGTACGAGCAGTACTTC. Translation: CASGLREGGYEQYF.

The chain combines TRBV11-2 with TRBJ1-2; D possibly corresponds to TRBD1 (6 bases). V was trimmed by 3 bases and J by 2 bases, leaving 13 bases between them. Germline V gene sequence: CDR1 SGHAT, CDR2 FQNNGV. The CDR3 contains 15 residues. The CDR3 region has the DNA TGTGCCAGCAGCTTTGGGGGCACCGAGAACTATGGCTACACCTTC. Protein product: CASSFGGTENYGYTF.

This clone was recorded a few times. V is TRBV18 and J is TRBJ1-2; the match to TRBD1 covers 8 bases. The trim removed 6 bases at V and 5 bases at J, leaving 11 bases unmatched. In germline, CDR1 is KGHSH, CDR2 LQKENI. The CDR3 spans 15 residues. As DNA, the CDR3 is TGTGCCAGCTCGGCAACAGGGGGGATACCATATGGCTACACCTTC. Translated: CASSATGGIPYGYTF.

The genes are TRBV5-1 and TRBJ1-1; TRBD1 aligns across 10 bases. After removal of 4 bases from V and 4 bases from J, the junction contained 4 bases not matched to a gene. The CDR3 contains 14 residues. In germline, CDR1 is SGHRS, CDR2 YFSETQ. The CDR3: CASSAGQGGTEAFF. The CDR3 DNA reads as TGCGCCAGCAGCGCAGGACAGGGGGGCACTGAAGCTTTCTTT.

The J gene is TRBJ2-3, the V gene TRBV11-2, with D tentatively TRBD1 (6 bases). Germline CDR1 and CDR2: SGHAT and FQNNGV. Trimming pared 1 base from V and 2 bases from J, leaving 10 bases between. This CDR3 has 15 residues. As DNA, the CDR3 is TGTGCCAGCAGCTTAGTAGGGACATCCACAGATACGCAGTATTTT. Amino acid sequence: CASSLVGTSTDTQYF.

The V and J genes are TRBV18 and TRBJ1-6; D ambiguous. This CDR3 has 14 amino acids. V was pared by 4 bases and J by 3 bases, with 7 bases between. From germline, CDR1 is KGHSH and CDR2 LQKENI. As DNA, the CDR3 is TGTGCCAGCTCACTACAGAGCTATAATTCACCCCTCCACTTT. Translation gives CASSLQSYNSPLHF.

The genes are TRBV5-1 and TRBJ2-1; 7 nucleotides agree with TRBD2. Germline values: CDR1 SGHRS, CDR2 YFSETQ. CDR3 size: 19 residues. Losses at the gene ends were 3 bases for V and 2 bases for J; bases not matched to a gene: 17. CDR3 DNA: TGCGCCAGCAGCTCGCCTTTGTGGTTCGCGGGGAGGGCCTACAATGAGCAGTTCTTC. This encodes CASSSPLWFAGRAYNEQFF. Full variable domain (rest looked up from reference TRBV5-1 and TRBJ2-1): KAGVTQTPRYLIKTRGQQVTLSCSPISGHRSVSWYQQTPGQGLQFLFEYFSETQRNKGNFPGRFSGRQFSNSRSEMNVSTLELGDSALYLCASSSPLWFAGRAYNEQFFGPGTRLTVL.

This clone was recorded a few times. The J gene is TRBJ1-1, the V gene TRBV6-5, with 11 nucleotides matching TRBD1. Germline V gene sequence: CDR1 MNHEY, CDR2 SVGAGI. The CDR3 has 16 amino acids. J lost 0 bases, V lost 4 bases, and 4 bases had no gene match. This CDR3 reads CASSFGQGAVNTEAFF. CDR3 DNA: TGTGCCAGCAGTTTCGGACAGGGGGCTGTGAACACTGAAGCTTTCTTT.

The rearrangement joins TRBV5-1 to TRBJ1-2; D remains unclear. The V end was cut by 0 bases, the J end by 0 bases, with 9 bases between. This CDR3 comprises 15 residues. From germline, CDR1 is SGHRS and CDR2 YFSETQ. The CDR3 sequence is CASSLDMATNYGYTF. The DNA of the CDR3 is TGCGCCAGCAGCTTGGATATGGCAACTAACTATGGCTACACCTTC.

The chain couples TRBV4-3 to TRBJ2-6; tentative D call: TRBD1 (6 bases). Germline CDR1 is LGHNA and CDR2 is YSLEER. V was trimmed by 1 base and J by 0 bases, leaving 10 bases between them. The CDR3 loop spans 17 amino acids. The CDR3 loop reads CASSQGTENSGANVLTF. CDR3 DNA: TGCGCCAGCAGCCAAGGGACAGAAAACTCTGGGGCCAACGTCCTGACTTTC.

The chain joins TRBV5-1 to TRBJ2-7, with 9 bases lining up with TRBD1. In germline, CDR1 is SGHRS, CDR2 YFSETQ. The CDR3 totals 15 residues. V lost 2 bases to trimming and J lost 2 bases; unmatched junction nucleotides: 5. In nucleotides, the CDR3 is TGCGCCAGCAGCTTCTCGGGACAGGGAGCCTACGAGCAGTACTTC. This encodes CASSFSGQGAYEQYF.

The gene calls are TRBV5-6 and TRBJ2-7; 7 bases are a match to TRBD1. The CDR3 covers 13 residues. Germline CDR1 SGHDT, CDR2 YYEEEE. The V segment lost 4 bases and the J segment 2 bases; nucleotides outside the gene matches: 3. CDR3 in amino acids: CASSPGTAYEQYF. For the CDR3, the DNA is TGTGCCAGCAGCCCAGGGACAGCCTACGAGCAGTACTTC.